The clone carrying this TCR beta chain was found many times. Its cognate antigen is unknown. Exclusion of patients followed from uncontrolled infection, other autoimmune disease, pregnancy or lactation. This sample holds PBMCs from less than 13 ml fresh peripheral blood. These data are taken from a study of T cells in Graves' hyperthyroidism and ophthalmopathy. The source material, RNA transcripts, was used to amplify TCR beta CDR3 regions. The HTBI set primed first-round TCR CDR3 RT-PCR. MiXCR, applied by TCRdb to the multiplex PCR reads, yields one record per CDR3 protein. This table has hundreds of thousands of distinct CDR3 sequences, about 14% appearing once. Notes on the study in general: Onset of ophthalmopathy came a median 6.5 months after the model predicted it.

The CDR3 extends over 15 amino acids. Trimming took off 3 bases at V and 5 bases at J, with 16 bases between the two ends. Germline V gene lookup returns CDR1 SGHAT and CDR2 FQDESV (reference sequence). This receptor was identified in a woman aged 50 to 65 with Graves' ophthalmopathy. This chain joins TRBV11-1 and TRBJ2-5; D not certain. Sequenced input: blood. CDR3 sequence (DNA): TGTGCCAGCAGCTTTAGGCAGAATCCTCACGAGACCCAGTACTTC. This encodes CASSFRQNPHETQYF. The variable domain in full, with the rest retrieved from reference TRBV11-1 and TRBJ2-5, is EAEVAQSPRYKITEKSQAVAFWCDPISGHATLYWYRQILGQGPELLVQFQDESVVDDSQLPKDRFSAERLKGVDSTLKIQPAELGDSAMYLCASSFRQNPHETQYFGPGTRLLVL.